Presented here are 11 T cell receptor beta chains from one specimen sequenced in a study of PD-1 blockade in mismatch repair-deficient tumors. Libraries were prepared by immunoSEQ multiplex PCR; TCRdb keeps only in-frame clonotypes and omits some of them. The profile covers more than 15,000 clones, with 80% to 85% appearing a single time and 3% to 3.5% taken by the ten largest. The sequences come from PBMCs, collected 4 weeks after starting pembrolizumab. All receptors come from an adult with mismatch repair-deficient cancer.

The chain joins TRBV9 to TRBJ1-4; possibly TRBD1 for D (5 bases). V was clipped by 0 bases and J by 12 bases, with 9 bases between them. There are 12 residues in the CDR3. Germline-derived CDR1 and CDR2 are SGDLS and YYNGEE. The CDR3 sequence is CASSVDPGELFF. For the CDR3, the DNA is TGTGCCAGCAGCGTAGACCCGGGGGAACTGTTTTTT.

The gene calls are TRBV27 and TRBJ2-1, with 14 bases aligning to TRBD2. Trimming took 4 bases from V and 8 from J; bases not matched to a gene: 22. Germline V gives CDR1 MNHEY, CDR2 SMNVEV (reference sequence). The CDR3 totals 21 residues. CDR3 sequence (DNA): TGTGCCAGCAGTTCCGTACTAATCGGGACTAGCGGGAGTAGGGAGGGGGATGAGCAGTTCTTC. Protein: CASSSVLIGTSGSREGDEQFF.

The gene calls are TRBV11-3 and TRBJ2-6, with 8 bases lining up with TRBD2. CDR3 length: 15 residues. V dropped 5 bases and J dropped 1; count of bases not matched to a gene: 1. Germline lookup yields CDR1 SGHNT and CDR2 YENEEA. Here the CDR3 DNA reads TGTGCCAGCAGCCCGGGGGGGTCTGGGGCCAACGTCCTGACTTTC. Translating gives CASSPGGSGANVLTF.

This clone was seen a single time. The chain uses TRBV10-3 and TRBJ2-1; a weak D match, TRBD2 (7 bases). The CDR3 runs 14 residues. V was clipped by 6 bases and J by 3 bases, with 12 bases between them. Germline CDR1 is ENHRY and CDR2 is SYGVKD. CDR3 in amino acids: CAIRGASGYNEQFF. The CDR3 DNA is TGTGCCATCAGGGGGGCTAGCGGCTACAATGAGCAGTTCTTC.

This sequence joins TRBV5-1 and TRBJ1-3; maybe TRBD1 (6 bases). The V gene's germline CDR1 is SGHRS and CDR2 YFSETQ. The CDR3 has 15 amino acids. Trimming pared 0 bases from V and 0 bases from J, leaving 7 bases between. This CDR3 is CASSLDRASGNTIYF. Written as DNA, the CDR3 is TGCGCCAGCAGCTTGGACAGGGCCTCTGGAAACACCATATATTTT.

The rearrangement joins TRBV29-1 to TRBJ2-1, with 9 bases that match TRBD1. Losses at the gene ends were 8 bases for V and 10 bases for J; bases not matched to a gene: 12. The CDR3 covers 13 residues. Germline V lookup: CDR1 SQVTM, CDR2 ANQGSEA. CDR3 in amino acids: CSTRRQGQGEQFF. The DNA of the CDR3 is TGCAGCACCCGTCGGCAGGGACAGGGAGAGCAGTTCTTC.

The chain couples TRBV10-1 to TRBJ1-1; the D is unclear. Trimming took 0 bases from V and 6 from J, leaving 11 bases between them. Germline CDR1 is WNHNN and CDR2 is SYGVQD (reference sequence). The CDR3 is 14 amino acids. The CDR3 DNA sequence: TGCGCCAGCAGTGAGTCCTCCGGGTCCCCTGAAGCTTTCTTT. It codes for CASSESSGSPEAFF.

The V call is TRBV5-1, the J call TRBJ2-7, with 8 bases that match TRBD2. From germline, CDR1 is SGHRS and CDR2 YFSETQ. After removal of 2 bases from V and 6 bases from J, the junction contained 10 bases not matched to a gene. CDR3 length: 15 residues. This chain's CDR3 is CASSFVGLEGSEQYF. The CDR3 DNA sequence: TGCGCCAGCAGCTTTGTGGGACTAGAGGGAAGCGAGCAGTACTTC.

In DNA, the CDR3 is TGTGCCAGCAGTTTAGTGGGGGGTGGTGGCTACACCTTC. It codes for CASSLVGGGGYTF. The chain carries TRBV27 and TRBJ1-2, with TRBD1 as a possible D gene (5 bases). V was trimmed by 2 bases and J by 7 bases, leaving 11 bases between them. CDR1 and CDR2 from the germline V gene are MNHEY and SMNVEV (reference sequence). CDR3 length equals 13 residues.

This clone has more than one count but fewer than ten. This chain connects TRBV19 to TRBJ2-7, with TRBD1 matching 8 bases. This CDR3 is 15 amino acids long. Germline CDR1 reads LNHDA; CDR2 reads SQIVND (reference sequence). V was pared by 9 bases and J by 4 bases, with 14 bases of the junction left unmatched. CDR3 loop: CASSDRQGKKYEQYF. In nucleotides, the CDR3 is TGTGCCAGCTCGGATCGACAGGGGAAAAAATACGAGCAGTACTTC. The entire variable domain, with the rest obtained from reference TRBV19 and TRBJ2-7, is as follows: DGGITQSPKYLFRKEGQNVTLSCEQNLNHDAMYWYRQDPGQGLRLIYYSQIVNDFQKGDIAEGYSVSREKKESFPLTVTSAQKNPTAFYLCASSDRQGKKYEQYFGPGTRLTVT.

CDR3 protein: CASSRRDPSGSADTQYF. DNA of the CDR3: TGTGCCAGCAGCCGACGTGACCCTAGCGGGAGTGCAGATACGCAGTATTTT. This chain uses TRBV5-6 with TRBJ2-3, with 10 bases that match TRBD2. The V and J ends lost 4 bases and 4 bases, in that order; junction bases with no gene match: 12. The CDR3 length is 17 residues. Germline CDR1 and CDR2: SGHDT and YYEEEE.